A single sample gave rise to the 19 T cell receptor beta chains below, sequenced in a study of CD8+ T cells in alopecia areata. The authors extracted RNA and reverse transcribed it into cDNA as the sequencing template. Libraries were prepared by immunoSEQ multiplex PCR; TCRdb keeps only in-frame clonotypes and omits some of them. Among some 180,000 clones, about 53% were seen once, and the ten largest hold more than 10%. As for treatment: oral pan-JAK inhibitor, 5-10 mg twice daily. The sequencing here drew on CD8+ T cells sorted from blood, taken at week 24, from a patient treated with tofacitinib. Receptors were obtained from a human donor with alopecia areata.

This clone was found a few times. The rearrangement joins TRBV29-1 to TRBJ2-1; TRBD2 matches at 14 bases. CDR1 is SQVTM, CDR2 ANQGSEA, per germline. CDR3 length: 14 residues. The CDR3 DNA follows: TGCAGAGTCCAGGGACTAGCGGGGGACAATGAGCAGTTCTTC. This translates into CRVQGLAGDNEQFF.

CDR3 region: CAWGREGASYNEQFF. The CDR3 bases are TGTGCCTGGGGGAGGGAAGGGGCCTCCTACAATGAGCAGTTCTTC. This rearrangement joins TRBV30 to TRBJ2-1, with 7 positions matching TRBD2. Trimming at V came to 5 bases and at J to 0 bases, leaving 7 bases not matched to a gene. The CDR3 extends over 15 amino acids. CDR1 GTSNPN and CDR2 SVGIG come from the germline V gene (reference sequence). The variable domain in full, completed from reference TRBV30 and TRBJ2-1, reads SQTIHQWPATLVQPVGSPLSLECTVEGTSNPNLYWYRQAAGRGLQLLFYSVGIGQISSEVPQNLSASRPQDRQFILSSKKLLLSDSGFYLCAWGREGASYNEQFFGPGTRLTVL.

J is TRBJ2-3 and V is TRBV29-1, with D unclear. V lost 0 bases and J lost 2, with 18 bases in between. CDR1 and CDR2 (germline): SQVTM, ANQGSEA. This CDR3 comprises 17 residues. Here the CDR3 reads CSVEDLVKTRDTDTQYF. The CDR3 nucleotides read TGCAGCGTTGAAGATCTAGTTAAGACAAGGGACACAGATACGCAGTATTTT.

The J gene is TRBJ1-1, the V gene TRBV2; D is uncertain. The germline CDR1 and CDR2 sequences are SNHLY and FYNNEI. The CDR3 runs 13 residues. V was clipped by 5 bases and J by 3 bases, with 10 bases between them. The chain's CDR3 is CASSPGRYTEAFF. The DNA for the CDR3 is TGTGCCAGCAGTCCTGGCCGTTACACTGAAGCTTTCTTT.

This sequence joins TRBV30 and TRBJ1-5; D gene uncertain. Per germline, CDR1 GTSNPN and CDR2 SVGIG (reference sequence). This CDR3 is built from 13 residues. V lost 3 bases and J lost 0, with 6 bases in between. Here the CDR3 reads CAWSSDSNQPQHF. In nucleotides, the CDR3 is TGTGCCTGGAGCTCGGATAGCAATCAGCCCCAGCATTTT.

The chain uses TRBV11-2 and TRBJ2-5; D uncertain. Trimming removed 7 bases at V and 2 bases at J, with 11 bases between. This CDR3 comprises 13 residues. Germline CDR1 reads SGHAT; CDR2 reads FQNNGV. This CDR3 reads CASIAGRQETQYF. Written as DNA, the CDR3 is TGTGCCAGCATTGCCGGACGGCAAGAGACCCAGTACTTC.

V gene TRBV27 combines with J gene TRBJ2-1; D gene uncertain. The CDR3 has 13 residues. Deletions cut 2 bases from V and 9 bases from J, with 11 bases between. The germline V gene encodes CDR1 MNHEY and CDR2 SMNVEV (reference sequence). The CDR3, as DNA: TGTGCCAGCAGTTTAGCTTCGGTGGCTGAGCAGTTCTTC. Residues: CASSLASVAEQFF.

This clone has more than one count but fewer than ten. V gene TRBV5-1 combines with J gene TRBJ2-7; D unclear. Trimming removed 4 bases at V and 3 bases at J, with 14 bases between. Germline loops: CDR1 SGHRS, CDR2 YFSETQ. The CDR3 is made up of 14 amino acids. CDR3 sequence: CASSERSEYYEQYF. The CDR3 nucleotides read TGCGCCAGCAGCGAAAGATCAGAGTACTACGAGCAGTACTTC.

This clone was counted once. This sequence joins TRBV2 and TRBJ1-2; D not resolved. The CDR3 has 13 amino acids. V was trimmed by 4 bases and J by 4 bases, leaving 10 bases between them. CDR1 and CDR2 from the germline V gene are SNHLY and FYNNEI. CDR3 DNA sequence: TGTGCCAGCAGTGGGTCGGGATCCTATGGCTACACCTTC. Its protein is CASSGSGSYGYTF.

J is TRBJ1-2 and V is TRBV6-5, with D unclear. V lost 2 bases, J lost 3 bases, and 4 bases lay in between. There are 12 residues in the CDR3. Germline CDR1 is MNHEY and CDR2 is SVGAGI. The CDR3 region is CASSYGYYGYTF. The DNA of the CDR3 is TGTGCCAGCAGTTACGGCTACTATGGCTACACCTTC.

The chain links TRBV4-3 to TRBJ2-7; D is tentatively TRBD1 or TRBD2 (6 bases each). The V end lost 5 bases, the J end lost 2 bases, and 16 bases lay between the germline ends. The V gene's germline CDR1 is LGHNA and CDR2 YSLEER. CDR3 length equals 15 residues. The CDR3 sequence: CASSEFPGATYEQYF. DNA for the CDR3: TGCGCCAGCAGCGAATTCCCGGGGGCGACCTACGAGCAGTACTTC.

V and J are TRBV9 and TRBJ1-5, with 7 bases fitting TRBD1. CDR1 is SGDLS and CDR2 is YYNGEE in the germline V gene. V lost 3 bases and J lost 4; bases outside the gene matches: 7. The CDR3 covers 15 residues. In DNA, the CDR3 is TGTGCCAGCAGCGCCTCCGGGACAGAGAATCAGCCCCAGCATTTT. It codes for CASSASGTENQPQHF.

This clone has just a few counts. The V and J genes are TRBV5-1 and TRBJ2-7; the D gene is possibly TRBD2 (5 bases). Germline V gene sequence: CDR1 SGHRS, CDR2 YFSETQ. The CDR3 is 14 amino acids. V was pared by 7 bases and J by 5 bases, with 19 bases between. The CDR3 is CASAPDSDGDEQYF. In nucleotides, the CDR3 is TGCGCCAGCGCCCCCGATAGCGACGGCGACGAGCAGTACTTC.

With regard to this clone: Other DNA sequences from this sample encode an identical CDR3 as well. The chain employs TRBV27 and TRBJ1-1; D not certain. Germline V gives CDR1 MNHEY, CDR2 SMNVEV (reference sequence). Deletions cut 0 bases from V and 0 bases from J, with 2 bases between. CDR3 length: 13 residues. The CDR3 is CASSLSVNTEAFF. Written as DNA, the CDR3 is TGTGCCAGCAGTTTATCGGTGAACACTGAAGCTTTCTTT.

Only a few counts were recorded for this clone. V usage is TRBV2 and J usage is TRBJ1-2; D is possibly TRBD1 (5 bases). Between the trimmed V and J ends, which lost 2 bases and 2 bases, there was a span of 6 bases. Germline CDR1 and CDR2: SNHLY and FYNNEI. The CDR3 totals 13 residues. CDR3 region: CASSESGNYGYTF. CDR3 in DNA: TGTGCCAGCAGTGAATCAGGGAACTATGGCTACACCTTC.

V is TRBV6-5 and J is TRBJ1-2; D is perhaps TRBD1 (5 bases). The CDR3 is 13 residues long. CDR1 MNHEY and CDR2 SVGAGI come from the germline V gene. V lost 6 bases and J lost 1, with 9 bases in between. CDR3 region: CASSPDINYGYTF. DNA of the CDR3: TGTGCCAGCAGCCCGGACATTAACTATGGCTACACCTTC.

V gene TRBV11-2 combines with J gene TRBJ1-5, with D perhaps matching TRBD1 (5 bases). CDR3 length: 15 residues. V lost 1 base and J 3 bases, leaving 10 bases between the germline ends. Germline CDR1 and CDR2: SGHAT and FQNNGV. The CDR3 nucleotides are TGTGCCAGCAGCTTAGGAGGGGAGTCCAATCAGCCCCAGCATTTT. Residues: CASSLGGESNQPQHF.

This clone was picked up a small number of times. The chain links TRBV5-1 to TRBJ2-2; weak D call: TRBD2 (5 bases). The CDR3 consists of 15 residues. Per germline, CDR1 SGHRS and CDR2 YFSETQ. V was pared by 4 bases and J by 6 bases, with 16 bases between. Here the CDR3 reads CASSPRTSHAGELFF. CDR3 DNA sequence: TGCGCCAGCAGCCCAAGGACTTCCCACGCCGGGGAGCTGTTTTTT.

Here the CDR3 DNA reads TGTGCCAGCAGAACCGGGATAGCGGACGGGGAGCTGTTTTTT. It specifies CASRTGIADGELFF. The chain links TRBV27 to TRBJ2-2; TRBD2 might be the D (6 bases). This CDR3 spans 14 amino acids. The V and J ends lost 6 bases and 7 bases respectively, with 15 bases between them. Germline CDR1 MNHEY, CDR2 SMNVEV (reference sequence).